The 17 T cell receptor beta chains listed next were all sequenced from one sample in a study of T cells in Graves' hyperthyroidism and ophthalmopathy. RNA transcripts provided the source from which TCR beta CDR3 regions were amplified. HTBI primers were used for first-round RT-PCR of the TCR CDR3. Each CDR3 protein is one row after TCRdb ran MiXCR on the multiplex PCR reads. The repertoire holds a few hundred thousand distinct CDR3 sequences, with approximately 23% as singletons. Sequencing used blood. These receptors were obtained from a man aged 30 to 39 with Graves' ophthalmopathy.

The CDR3 sequence: CASSQPAGGTTYEQYF. CDR3 sequence (DNA): TGTGCCAGCAGCCAGCCCGCCGGGGGGACAACCTACGAGCAGTACTTC. The chain joins TRBV3-1 to TRBJ2-7, with D perhaps matching TRBD2 (7 bases). Germline V lookup: CDR1 LGHDT, CDR2 YNNKEL (reference sequence). CDR3 length equals 16 residues. V lost 3 bases to trimming and J lost 2 bases, with 17 bases between them.

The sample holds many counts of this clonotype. The CDR3 is CAWTGTGLNYGYTF. The CDR3 bases are TGTGCCTGGACCGGGACAGGGCTTAACTATGGCTACACCTTC. The rearrangement links TRBV30 to TRBJ1-2; 9 bases map to TRBD1. The CDR3 sequence is 14 residues long. Germline-derived CDR1 and CDR2 are GTSNPN and SVGIG (reference sequence). J lost 1 base, V lost 4 bases, and 4 bases had no gene match.

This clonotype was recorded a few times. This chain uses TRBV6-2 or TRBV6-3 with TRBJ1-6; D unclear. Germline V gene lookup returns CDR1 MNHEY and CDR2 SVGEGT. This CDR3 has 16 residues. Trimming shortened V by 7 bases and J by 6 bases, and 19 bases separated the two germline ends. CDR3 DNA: TGTGCCAGCACGGCCAGCATCACCCAATTTAATTCACCCCTCCACTTT. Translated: CASTASITQFNSPLHF.

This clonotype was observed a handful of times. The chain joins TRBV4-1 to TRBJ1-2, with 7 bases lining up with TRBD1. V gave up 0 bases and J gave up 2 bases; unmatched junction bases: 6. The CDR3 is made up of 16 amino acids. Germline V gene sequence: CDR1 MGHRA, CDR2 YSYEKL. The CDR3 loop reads CASSQDGTASNYGYTF. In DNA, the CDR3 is TGCGCCAGCAGCCAAGATGGGACAGCATCCAACTATGGCTACACCTTC.

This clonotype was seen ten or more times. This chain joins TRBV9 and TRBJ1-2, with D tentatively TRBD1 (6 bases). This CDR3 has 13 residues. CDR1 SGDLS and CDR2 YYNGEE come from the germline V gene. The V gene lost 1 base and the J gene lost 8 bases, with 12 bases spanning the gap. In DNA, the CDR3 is TGTGCCAGCAGCGTACGGACAGATCAAGGCTACACCTTC. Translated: CASSVRTDQGYTF.

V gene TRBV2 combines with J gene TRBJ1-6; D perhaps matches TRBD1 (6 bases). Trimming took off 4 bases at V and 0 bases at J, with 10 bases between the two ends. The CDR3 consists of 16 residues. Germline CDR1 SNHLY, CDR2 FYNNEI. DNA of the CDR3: TGTGCCAGCAGTGGGACAGAGAGCTCCTATAATTCACCCCTCCACTTT. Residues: CASSGTESSYNSPLHF. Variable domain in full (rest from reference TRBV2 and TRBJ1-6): EPEVTQTPSHQVTQMGQEVILRCVPISNHLYFYWYRQILGQKVEFLVSFYNNEISEKSEIFDDQFSVERPDGSNFTLKIRSTKLEDSAMYFCASSGTESSYNSPLHFGNGTRLTVT.

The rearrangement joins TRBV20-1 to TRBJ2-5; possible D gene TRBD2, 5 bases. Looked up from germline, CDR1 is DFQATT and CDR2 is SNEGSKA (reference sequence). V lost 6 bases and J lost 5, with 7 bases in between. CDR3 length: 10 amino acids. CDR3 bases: TGCAGTGCGCCGGGGGAGACCCAGTACTTC. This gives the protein CSAPGETQYF.

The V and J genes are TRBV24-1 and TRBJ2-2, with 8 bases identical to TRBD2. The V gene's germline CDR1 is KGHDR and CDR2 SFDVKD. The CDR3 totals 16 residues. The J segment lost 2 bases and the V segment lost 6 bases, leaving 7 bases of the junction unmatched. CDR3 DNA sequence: TGTGCCACCAGTCCCGGGAGGGGGGGAAACACCGGGGAGCTGTTTTTT. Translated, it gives CATSPGRGGNTGELFF.

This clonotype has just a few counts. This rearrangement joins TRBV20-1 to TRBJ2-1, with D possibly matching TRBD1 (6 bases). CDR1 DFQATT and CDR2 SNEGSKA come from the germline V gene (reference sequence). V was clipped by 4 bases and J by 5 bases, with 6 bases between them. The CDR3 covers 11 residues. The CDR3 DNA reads TGCAGTGCTACAGGGGACAATGAGCAGTTCTTC. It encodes CSATGDNEQFF.

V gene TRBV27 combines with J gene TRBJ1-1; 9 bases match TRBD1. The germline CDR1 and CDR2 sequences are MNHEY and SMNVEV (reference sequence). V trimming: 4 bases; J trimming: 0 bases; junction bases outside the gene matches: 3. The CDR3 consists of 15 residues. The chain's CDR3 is CASSSGQGLNTEAFF. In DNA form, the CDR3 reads TGTGCCAGCAGTTCGGGACAGGGATTGAACACTGAAGCTTTCTTT.

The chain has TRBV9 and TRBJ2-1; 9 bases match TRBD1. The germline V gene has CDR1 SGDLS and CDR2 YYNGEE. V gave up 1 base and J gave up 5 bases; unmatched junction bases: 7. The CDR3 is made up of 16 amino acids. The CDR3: CASSVRRDREDNEQFF. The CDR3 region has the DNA TGTGCCAGCAGCGTAAGGCGGGACAGGGAGGACAATGAGCAGTTCTTC.

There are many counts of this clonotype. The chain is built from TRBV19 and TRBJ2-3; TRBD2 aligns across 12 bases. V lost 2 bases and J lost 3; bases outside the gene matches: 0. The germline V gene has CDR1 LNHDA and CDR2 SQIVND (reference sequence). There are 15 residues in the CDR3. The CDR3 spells CASSITSGRTDTQYF. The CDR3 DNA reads TGTGCCAGTAGTATAACTAGCGGGAGGACAGATACGCAGTATTTT.

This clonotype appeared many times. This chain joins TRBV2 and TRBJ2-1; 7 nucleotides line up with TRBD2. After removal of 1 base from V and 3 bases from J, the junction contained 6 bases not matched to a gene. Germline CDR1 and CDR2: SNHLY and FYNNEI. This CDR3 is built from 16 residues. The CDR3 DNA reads TGTGCCAGCAGTGAAGTAAGGCTAGCGGTCTACAATGAGCAGTTCTTC. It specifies CASSEVRLAVYNEQFF. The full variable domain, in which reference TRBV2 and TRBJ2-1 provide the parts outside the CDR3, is EPEVTQTPSHQVTQMGQEVILRCVPISNHLYFYWYRQILGQKVEFLVSFYNNEISEKSEIFDDQFSVERPDGSNFTLKIRSTKLEDSAMYFCASSEVRLAVYNEQFFGPGTRLTVL.

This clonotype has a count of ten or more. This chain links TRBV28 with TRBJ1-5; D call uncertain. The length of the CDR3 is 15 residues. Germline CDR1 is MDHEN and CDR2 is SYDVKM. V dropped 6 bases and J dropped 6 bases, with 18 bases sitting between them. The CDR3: CASSPGGRAIQPQHF. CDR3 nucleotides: TGTGCCAGCAGCCCCGGCGGGAGAGCGATTCAGCCCCAGCATTTT.

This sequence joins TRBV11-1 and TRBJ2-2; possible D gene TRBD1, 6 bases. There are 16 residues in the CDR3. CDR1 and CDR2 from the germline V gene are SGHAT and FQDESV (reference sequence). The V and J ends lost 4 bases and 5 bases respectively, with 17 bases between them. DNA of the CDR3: TGTGCCAGCAGCTCAGAGCTGACAGGACTTACCGGGGAGCTGTTTTTT. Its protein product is CASSSELTGLTGELFF.

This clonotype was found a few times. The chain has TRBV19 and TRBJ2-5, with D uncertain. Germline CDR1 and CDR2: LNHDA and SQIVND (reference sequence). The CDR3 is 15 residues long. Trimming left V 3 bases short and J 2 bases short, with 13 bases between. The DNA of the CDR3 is TGTGCCAGTAGTATCAGGAACAGAGCTCAAGAGACCCAGTACTTC. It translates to CASSIRNRAQETQYF.

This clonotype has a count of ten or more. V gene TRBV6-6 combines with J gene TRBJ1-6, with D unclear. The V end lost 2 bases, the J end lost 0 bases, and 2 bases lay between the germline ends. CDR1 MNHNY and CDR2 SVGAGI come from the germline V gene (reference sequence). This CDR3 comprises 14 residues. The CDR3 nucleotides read TGTGCCAGCAGTTACAACTCCTATAATTCACCCCTCCACTTT. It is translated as CASSYNSYNSPLHF.